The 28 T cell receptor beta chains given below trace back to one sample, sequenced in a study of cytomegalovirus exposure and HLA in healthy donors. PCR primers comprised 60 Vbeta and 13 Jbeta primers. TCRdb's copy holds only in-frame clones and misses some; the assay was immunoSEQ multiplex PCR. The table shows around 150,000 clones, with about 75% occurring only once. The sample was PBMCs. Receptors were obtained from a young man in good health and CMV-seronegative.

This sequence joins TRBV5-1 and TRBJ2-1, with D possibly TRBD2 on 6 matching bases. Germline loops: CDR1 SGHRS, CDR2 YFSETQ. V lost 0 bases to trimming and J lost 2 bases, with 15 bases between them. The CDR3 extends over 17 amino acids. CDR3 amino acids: CASSLADFGSTYNEQFF. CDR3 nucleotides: TGCGCCAGCAGCTTGGCCGATTTCGGGAGCACCTACAATGAGCAGTTCTTC.

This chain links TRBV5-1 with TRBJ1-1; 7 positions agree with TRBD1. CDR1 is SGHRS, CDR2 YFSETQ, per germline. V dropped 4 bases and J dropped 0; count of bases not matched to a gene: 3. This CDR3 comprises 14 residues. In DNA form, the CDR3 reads TGCGCCAGCAGCCCGGGACAGATGAACACTGAAGCTTTCTTT. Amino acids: CASSPGQMNTEAFF.

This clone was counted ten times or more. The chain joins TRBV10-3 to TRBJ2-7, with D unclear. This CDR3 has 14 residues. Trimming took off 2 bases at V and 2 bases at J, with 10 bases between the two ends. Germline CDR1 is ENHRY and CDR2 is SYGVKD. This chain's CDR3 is CAISENGRTYEQYF. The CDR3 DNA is TGTGCCATCAGTGAGAATGGTAGAACCTACGAGCAGTACTTC.

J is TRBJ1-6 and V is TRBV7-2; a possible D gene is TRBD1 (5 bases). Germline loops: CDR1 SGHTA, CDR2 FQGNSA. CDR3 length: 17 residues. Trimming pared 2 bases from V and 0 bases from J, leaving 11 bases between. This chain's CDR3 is CASSLLGVSSYNSPLHF. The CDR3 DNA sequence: TGTGCCAGCAGCTTACTAGGGGTTAGCTCCTATAATTCACCCCTCCACTTT.

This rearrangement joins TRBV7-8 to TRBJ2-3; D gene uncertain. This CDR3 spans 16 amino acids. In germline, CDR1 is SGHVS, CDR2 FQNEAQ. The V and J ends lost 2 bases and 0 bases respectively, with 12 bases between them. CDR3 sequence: CASSLREASSTDTQYF. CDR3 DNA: TGTGCCAGCAGCTTACGTGAAGCGTCTAGCACAGATACGCAGTATTTT.

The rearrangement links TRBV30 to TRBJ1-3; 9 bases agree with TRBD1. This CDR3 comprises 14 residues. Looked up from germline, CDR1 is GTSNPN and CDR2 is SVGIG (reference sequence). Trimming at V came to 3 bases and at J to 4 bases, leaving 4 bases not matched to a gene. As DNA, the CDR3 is TGTGCCTGGAGGGGACAGGGCGGGGGAAACACCATATATTTT. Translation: CAWRGQGGGNTIYF.

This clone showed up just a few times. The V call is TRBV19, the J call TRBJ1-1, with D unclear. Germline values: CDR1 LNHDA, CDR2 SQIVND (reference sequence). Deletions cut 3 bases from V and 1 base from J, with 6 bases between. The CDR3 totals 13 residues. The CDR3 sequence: CASSIRGNTEAFF. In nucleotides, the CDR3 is TGTGCCAGTAGTATCCGAGGGAACACTGAAGCTTTCTTT.

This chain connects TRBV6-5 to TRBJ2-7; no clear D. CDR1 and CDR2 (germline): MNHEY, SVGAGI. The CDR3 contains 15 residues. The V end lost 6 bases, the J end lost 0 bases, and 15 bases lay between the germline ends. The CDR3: CASSPREDSSYEQYF. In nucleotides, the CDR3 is TGTGCCAGCAGCCCTCGTGAGGATTCCTCCTACGAGCAGTACTTC.

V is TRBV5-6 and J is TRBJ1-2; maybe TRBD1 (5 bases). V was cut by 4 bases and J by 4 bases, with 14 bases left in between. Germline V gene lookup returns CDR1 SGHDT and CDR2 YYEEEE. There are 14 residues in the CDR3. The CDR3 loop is CASSPRVHGYGYTF. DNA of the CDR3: TGTGCCAGCAGCCCCAGGGTTCACGGCTATGGCTACACCTTC. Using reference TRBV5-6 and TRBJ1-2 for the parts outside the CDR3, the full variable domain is DAGVTQSPTHLIKTRGQQVTLRCSPKSGHDTVSWYQQALGQGPQFIFQYYEEEERQRGNFPDRFSGHQFPNYSSELNVNALLLGDSALYLCASSPRVHGYGYTFGSGTRLTVV.

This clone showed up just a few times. The CDR3 reads CASSLTGTGVDAAFF. The CDR3, as DNA: TGCGCCAGCAGCCTTACCGGGACAGGGGTTGACGCAGCTTTCTTT. This chain links TRBV4-1 with TRBJ1-1, with 10 bases fitting TRBD1. Unmatched junction bases numbered 12, after V lost 4 bases and J lost 10 bases. Germline CDR1 is MGHRA and CDR2 is YSYEKL. The CDR3 consists of 15 residues.

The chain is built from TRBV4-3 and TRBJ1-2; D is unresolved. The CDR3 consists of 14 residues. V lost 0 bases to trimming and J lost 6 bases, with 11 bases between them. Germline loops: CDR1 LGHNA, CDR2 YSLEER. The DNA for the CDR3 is TGCGCCAGCAGCCAAGATGGAGGGATCGATGGCTACACCTTC. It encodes CASSQDGGIDGYTF.

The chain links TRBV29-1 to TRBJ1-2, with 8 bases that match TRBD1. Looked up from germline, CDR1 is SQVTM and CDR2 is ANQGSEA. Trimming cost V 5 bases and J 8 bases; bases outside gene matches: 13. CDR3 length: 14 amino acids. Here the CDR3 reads CSVTDSRGRRGYTF. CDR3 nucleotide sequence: TGCAGCGTTACTGATTCCAGGGGGCGCCGGGGCTACACCTTC.

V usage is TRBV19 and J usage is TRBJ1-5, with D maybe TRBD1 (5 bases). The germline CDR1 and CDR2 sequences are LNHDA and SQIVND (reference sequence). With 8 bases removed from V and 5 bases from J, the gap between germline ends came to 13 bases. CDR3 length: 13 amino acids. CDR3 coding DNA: TGTGCCAGTTTAGGGGTTGGTTATCAGCCCCAGCATTTT. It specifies CASLGVGYQPQHF.

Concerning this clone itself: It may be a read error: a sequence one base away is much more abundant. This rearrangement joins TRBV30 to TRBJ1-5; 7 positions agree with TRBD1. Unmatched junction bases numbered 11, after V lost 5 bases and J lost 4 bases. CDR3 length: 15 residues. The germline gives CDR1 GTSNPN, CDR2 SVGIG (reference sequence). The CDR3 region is CAWRLADRRNQPQHF. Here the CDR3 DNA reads TGTGCCTGGCGTCTTGCGGACAGGAGAAATCAGCCCCAGCATTTT.

The CDR3 DNA reads as TGTGCCAGCAGTGAATGGGAGGGACGGGTAGGAAACACCATATATTTT. Translating it yields CASSEWEGRVGNTIYF. This chain connects TRBV25-1 to TRBJ1-3; TRBD1 might be the D (5 bases). Trimming left V 1 base short and J 4 bases short, with 14 bases between. The CDR3 extends over 16 amino acids. Germline CDR1 and CDR2: MGHDK and SYGVNS.

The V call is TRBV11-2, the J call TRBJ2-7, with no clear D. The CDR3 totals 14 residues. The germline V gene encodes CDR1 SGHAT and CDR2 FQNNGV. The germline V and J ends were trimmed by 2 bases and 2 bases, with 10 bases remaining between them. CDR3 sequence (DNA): TGTGCCAGCAGCTTAAATGCGGCCCCCTACGAGCAGTACTTC. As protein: CASSLNAAPYEQYF.

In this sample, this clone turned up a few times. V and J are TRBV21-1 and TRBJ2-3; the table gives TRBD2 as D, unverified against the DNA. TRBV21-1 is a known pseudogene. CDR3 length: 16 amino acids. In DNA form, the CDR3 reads TGTGCCAGCACCCTACCGACTCGTTTTCACACAGATACGCAGTATTTT. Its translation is CASTLPTRFHTDTQYF.

CDR3: CASSSGSGRKTYEQYF. Here the CDR3 DNA reads TGTGCCAGCAGTTCGGGTAGCGGGAGAAAGACCTACGAGCAGTACTTC. The chain combines TRBV6-5 with TRBJ2-7; 9 positions match TRBD2. Per the germline V gene, CDR1 is MNHEY and CDR2 is SVGAGI. V shed 4 bases, J shed 2 bases, and the junction held 9 bases outside the gene matches. This CDR3 is built from 16 residues.

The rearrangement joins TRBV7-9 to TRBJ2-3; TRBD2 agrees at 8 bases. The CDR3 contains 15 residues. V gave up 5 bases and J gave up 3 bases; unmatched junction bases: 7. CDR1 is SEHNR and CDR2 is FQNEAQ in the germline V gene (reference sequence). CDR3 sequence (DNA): TGTGCCAGCAGCAATAGCGGGGATTTTACAGATACGCAGTATTTT. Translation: CASSNSGDFTDTQYF.

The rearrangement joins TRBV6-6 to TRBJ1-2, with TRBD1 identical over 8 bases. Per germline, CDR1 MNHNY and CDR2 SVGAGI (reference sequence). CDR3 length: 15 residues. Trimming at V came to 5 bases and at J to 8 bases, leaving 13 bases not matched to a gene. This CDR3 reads CASSQPDRASQGYTF. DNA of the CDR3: TGTGCCAGCAGTCAACCGGACAGGGCGTCGCAAGGCTACACCTTC.

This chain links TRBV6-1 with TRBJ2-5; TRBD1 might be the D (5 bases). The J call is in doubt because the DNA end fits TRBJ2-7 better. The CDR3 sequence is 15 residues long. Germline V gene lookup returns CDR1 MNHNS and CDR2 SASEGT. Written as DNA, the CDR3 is TGTGCCAGCAGTGAAGGGCAGGGCATCTCCTACGAGCAGTACTTC. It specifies CASSEGQGISYEQYF.

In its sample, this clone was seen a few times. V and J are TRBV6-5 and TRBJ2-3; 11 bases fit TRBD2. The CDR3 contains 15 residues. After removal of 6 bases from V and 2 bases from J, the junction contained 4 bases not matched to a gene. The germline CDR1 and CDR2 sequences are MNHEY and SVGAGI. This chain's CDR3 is CASRPLAGATDTQYF. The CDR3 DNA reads TGTGCCAGCAGGCCACTAGCGGGAGCCACAGATACGCAGTATTTT.

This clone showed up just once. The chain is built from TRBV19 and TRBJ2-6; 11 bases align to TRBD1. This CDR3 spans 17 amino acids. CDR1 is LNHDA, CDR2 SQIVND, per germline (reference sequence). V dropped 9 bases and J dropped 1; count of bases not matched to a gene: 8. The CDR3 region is CASETGQGGSGANVLTF. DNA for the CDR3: TGTGCCAGCGAGACGGGACAGGGGGGTTCTGGGGCCAACGTCCTGACTTTC.

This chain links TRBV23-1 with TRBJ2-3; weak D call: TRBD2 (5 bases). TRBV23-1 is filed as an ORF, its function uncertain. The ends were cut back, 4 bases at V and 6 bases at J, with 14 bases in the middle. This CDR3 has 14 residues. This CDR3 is CASSRGLSADTQYF. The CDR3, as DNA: TGCGCCAGCAGTCGTGGACTCTCCGCCGATACGCAGTATTTT.

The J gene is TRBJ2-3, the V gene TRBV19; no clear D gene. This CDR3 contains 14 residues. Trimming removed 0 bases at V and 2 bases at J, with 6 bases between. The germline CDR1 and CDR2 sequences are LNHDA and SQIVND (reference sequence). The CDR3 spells CASSIDQLTDTQYF. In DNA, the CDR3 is TGTGCCAGTAGTATAGACCAACTCACAGATACGCAGTATTTT. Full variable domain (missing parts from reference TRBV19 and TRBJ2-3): DGGITQSPKYLFRKEGQNVTLSCEQNLNHDAMYWYRQDPGQGLRLIYYSQIVNDFQKGDIAEGYSVSREKKESFPLTVTSAQKNPTAFYLCASSIDQLTDTQYFGPGTRLTVL.

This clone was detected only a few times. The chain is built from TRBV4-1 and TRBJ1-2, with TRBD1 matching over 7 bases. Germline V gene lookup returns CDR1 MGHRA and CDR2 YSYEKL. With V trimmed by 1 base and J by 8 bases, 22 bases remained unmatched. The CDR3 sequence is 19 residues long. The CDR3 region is CASSQVSPRQGRIQWGYTF. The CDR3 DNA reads TGCGCCAGCAGCCAAGTATCTCCGAGACAGGGTCGAATTCAATGGGGCTACACCTTC.

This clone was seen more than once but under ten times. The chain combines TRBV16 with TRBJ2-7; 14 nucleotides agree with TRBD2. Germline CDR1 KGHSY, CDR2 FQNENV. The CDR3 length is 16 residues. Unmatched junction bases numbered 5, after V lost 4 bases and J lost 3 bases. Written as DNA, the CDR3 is TGTGCCAGCAGCCCCACGACTAGCGGGAGGGTCTACGAGCAGTACTTC. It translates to CASSPTTSGRVYEQYF. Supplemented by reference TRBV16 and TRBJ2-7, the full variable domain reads GEEVAQTPKHLVRGEGQKAKLYCAPIKGHSYVFWYQQVLKNEFKFLISFQNENVFDETGMPKERFSAKCLPNSPCSLEIQATKLEDSAVYFCASSPTTSGRVYEQYFGPGTRLTVT.

CDR3 region: CASKTSGSSYEQYF. The CDR3 nucleotides read TGTGCCAGCAAGACTAGCGGGTCCTCCTACGAGCAGTACTTC. V is TRBV13 and J is TRBJ2-5, with 10 bases matching TRBD2. The J call may be incorrect, as the DNA end agrees better with TRBJ2-7. CDR1 and CDR2 (germline): PRHDT, FYEKMQ (reference sequence). The length of the CDR3 is 14 residues.